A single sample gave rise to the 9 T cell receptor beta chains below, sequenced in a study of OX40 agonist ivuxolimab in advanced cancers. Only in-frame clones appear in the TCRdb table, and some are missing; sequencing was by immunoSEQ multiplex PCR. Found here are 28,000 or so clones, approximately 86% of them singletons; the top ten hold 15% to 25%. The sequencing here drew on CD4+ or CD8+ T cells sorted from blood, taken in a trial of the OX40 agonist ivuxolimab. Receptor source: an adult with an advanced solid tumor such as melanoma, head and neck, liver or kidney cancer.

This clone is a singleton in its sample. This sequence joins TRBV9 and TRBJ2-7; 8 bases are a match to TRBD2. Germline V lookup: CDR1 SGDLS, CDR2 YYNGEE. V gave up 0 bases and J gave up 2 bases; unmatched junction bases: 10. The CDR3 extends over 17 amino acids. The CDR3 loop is CASSVGRPGLEAYEQYF. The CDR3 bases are TGTGCCAGCAGCGTAGGAAGGCCGGGACTAGAGGCCTACGAGCAGTACTTC.

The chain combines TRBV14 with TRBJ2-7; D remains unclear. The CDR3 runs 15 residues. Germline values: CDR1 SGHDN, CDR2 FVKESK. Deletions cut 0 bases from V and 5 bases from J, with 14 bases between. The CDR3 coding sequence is TGTGCCAGCAGCCAAGATAATTGGAACTTTCACGAGCAGTACTTC. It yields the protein CASSQDNWNFHEQYF.

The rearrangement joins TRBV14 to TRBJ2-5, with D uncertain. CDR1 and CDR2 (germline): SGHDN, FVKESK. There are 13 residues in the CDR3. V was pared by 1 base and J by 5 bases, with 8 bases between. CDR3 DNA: TGTGCCAGCAGCCAAGGGGTCTGGGAGACCCAGTACTTC. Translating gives CASSQGVWETQYF.

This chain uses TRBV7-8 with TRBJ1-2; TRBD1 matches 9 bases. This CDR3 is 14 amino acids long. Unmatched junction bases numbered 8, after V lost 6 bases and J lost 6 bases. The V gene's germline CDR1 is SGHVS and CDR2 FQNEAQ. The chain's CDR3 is CASRLTGGADGYTF. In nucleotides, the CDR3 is TGTGCCAGCAGACTGACAGGGGGGGCGGATGGCTACACCTTC.

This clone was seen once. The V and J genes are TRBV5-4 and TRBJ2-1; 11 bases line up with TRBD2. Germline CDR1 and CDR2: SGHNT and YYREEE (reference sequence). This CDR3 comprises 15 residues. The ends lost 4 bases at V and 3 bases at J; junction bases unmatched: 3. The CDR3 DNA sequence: TGTGCCAGCAGCCTCGGGACTAGCGGCTACAATGAGCAGTTCTTC. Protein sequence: CASSLGTSGYNEQFF. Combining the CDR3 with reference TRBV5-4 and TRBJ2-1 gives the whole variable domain ETGVTQSPTHLIKTRGQQVTLRCSSQSGHNTVSWYQQALGQGPQFIFQYYREEENGRGNFPPRFSGLQFPNYSSELNVNALELDDSALYLCASSLGTSGYNEQFFGPGTRLTVL.

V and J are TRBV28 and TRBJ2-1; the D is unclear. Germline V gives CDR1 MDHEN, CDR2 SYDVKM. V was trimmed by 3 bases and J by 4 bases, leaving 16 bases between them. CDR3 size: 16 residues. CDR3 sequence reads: CASSFRAGKNYNEQFF. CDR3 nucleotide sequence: TGTGCCAGCAGTTTTAGGGCAGGAAAGAATTACAATGAGCAGTTCTTC.

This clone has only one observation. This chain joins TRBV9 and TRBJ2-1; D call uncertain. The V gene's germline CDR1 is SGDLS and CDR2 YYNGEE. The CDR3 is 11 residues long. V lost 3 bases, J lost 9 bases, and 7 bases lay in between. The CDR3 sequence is CASSERSEQFF. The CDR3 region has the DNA TGTGCCAGCAGCGAAAGGAGTGAGCAGTTCTTC. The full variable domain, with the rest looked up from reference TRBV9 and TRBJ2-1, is DSGVTQTPKHLITATGQRVTLRCSPRSGDLSVYWYQQSLDQGLQFLIQYYNGEERAKGNILERFSAQQFPDLHSELNLSSLELGDSALYFCASSERSEQFFGPGTRLTVL.

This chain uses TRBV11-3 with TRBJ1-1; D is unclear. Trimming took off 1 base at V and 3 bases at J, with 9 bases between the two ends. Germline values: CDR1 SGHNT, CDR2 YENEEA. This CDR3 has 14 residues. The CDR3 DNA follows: TGTGCCAGCAGCTTAGCAGCCGGGGACACTGAAGCTTTCTTT. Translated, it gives CASSLAAGDTEAFF. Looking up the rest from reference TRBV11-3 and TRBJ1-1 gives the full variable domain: EAGVVQSPRYKIIEKKQPVAFWCNPISGHNTLYWYLQNLGQGPELLIRYENEEAVDDSQLPKDRFSAERLKGVDSTLKIQPAELGDSAVYLCASSLAAGDTEAFFGQGTRLTVV.

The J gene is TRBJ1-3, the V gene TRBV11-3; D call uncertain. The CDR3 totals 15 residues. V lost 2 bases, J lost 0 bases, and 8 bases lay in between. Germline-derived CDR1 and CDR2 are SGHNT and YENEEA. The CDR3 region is CASSLTGSSGNTIYF. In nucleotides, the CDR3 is TGTGCCAGCAGCTTAACTGGAAGCTCTGGAAACACCATATATTTT. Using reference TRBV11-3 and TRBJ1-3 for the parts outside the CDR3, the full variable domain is EAGVVQSPRYKIIEKKQPVAFWCNPISGHNTLYWYLQNLGQGPELLIRYENEEAVDDSQLPKDRFSAERLKGVDSTLKIQPAELGDSAVYLCASSLTGSSGNTIYFGEGSWLTVV.